These 29 T cell receptor beta chains originate from one sample sequenced in a study of cytomegalovirus exposure and HLA in healthy donors. PCR primers comprised 60 Vbeta and 13 Jbeta primers. TCRdb's table, derived via immunoSEQ multiplex PCR, lists solely in-frame clones and lacks some. The sample lists 150,000 to 200,000 clones; nearly 80% were seen once. Sequenced input: PBMCs. All receptors come from a man aged 45 to 65 in good health and CMV-seropositive.

The chain uses TRBV4-2 and TRBJ2-7; possible D gene TRBD2, 6 bases. CDR1 is LGHNA, CDR2 YNFKEQ, per germline. Trimming removed 4 bases at V and 0 bases at J, with 13 bases between. The CDR3 covers 15 residues. The DNA for the CDR3 is TGTGCCAGCAGCCCGCAAGGGGACTCCTCCTACGAGCAGTACGTC. It is translated as CASSPQGDSSYEQYV.

The chain recombines TRBV7-2 with TRBJ2-2, with 9 bases matching TRBD2. V lost 1 base and J lost 2; bases outside the gene matches: 8. Germline CDR1 is SGHTA and CDR2 is FQGNSA. The length of the CDR3 is 18 residues. This chain's CDR3 is CASSLVLGLASNTGELFF. Written as DNA, the CDR3 is TGTGCCAGCAGCTTAGTCCTCGGACTAGCGAGCAACACCGGGGAGCTGTTTTTT.

The rearrangement uses TRBV12-5 and TRBJ1-2; TRBD1 matches at 7 bases. Germline assignment: CDR1 LGHNT and CDR2 FRNRAP. V trimming: 6 bases; J trimming: 6 bases; junction bases outside the gene matches: 13. The CDR3 spans 15 residues. The CDR3 here is CASGPFGGGANGYTF. CDR3 DNA sequence: TGTGCTAGTGGCCCCTTTGGAGGGGGCGCGAATGGCTACACCTTC.

The chain couples TRBV27 to TRBJ1-1, with 7 bases fitting TRBD1. Germline loops: CDR1 MNHEY, CDR2 SMNVEV (reference sequence). J lost 8 bases, V lost 5 bases, and 8 bases had no gene match. The CDR3 has 13 amino acids. CDR3 sequence (DNA): TGTGCCAGCAGTGTTCCGGGACAGCTAGAAGCTTTCTTT. It translates to CASSVPGQLEAFF.

The CDR3 DNA sequence: TGTGCCAGCAGCTTAGGGGGGGATAACACTGAAGCTTTCTTT. Translation: CASSLGGDNTEAFF. The chain has TRBV7-9 and TRBJ1-1; possible D gene TRBD1, 5 bases. The CDR3 extends over 14 amino acids. Germline CDR1 is SEHNR and CDR2 is FQNEAQ (reference sequence). The V end was cut by 1 base, the J end by 2 bases, with 8 bases between.

This clone came up a few times. The chain has TRBV30 and TRBJ2-3; D unclear. The germline CDR1 and CDR2 sequences are GTSNPN and SVGIG (reference sequence). Trimming cost V 1 base and J 5 bases, with 7 bases left between them. CDR3 size: 12 residues. The DNA for the CDR3 is TGTGCCTGGAGTGGGAGTGGAGATACGCAGTATTTT. Protein: CAWSGSGDTQYF.

The chain is built from TRBV10-3 and TRBJ2-7; 9 bases fit TRBD1. V was clipped by 3 bases and J by 5 bases; unmatched bases: 11. The CDR3 has 16 residues. Germline V gene sequence: CDR1 ENHRY, CDR2 SYGVKD. The DNA of the CDR3 is TGTGCCATCAGTGATACCCGGGACAGGGTTAACCACGAGCAGTACTTC. Amino acid sequence: CAISDTRDRVNHEQYF.

This clone was observed a few times. The chain has TRBV6-6 and TRBJ1-6; D unresolved. The V gene lost 5 bases and the J gene lost 11 bases, with 10 bases spanning the gap. Germline CDR1 is MNHNY and CDR2 is SVGAGI (reference sequence). The CDR3 consists of 12 residues. For the CDR3, the DNA is TGTGCCAGCAGTGATACCGGGACACCCCTCCACTTT. It yields the protein CASSDTGTPLHF.

CDR3 protein: CASSPGTGFYEQFF. In nucleotides, the CDR3 is TGTGCCAGCAGTCCCGGGACAGGGTTCTATGAGCAGTTCTTC. V gene TRBV5-6 combines with J gene TRBJ2-1; 9 bases agree with TRBD1. The J segment lost 8 bases and the V segment lost 5 bases, leaving 8 bases of the junction unmatched. Germline assignment: CDR1 SGHDT and CDR2 YYEEEE. This CDR3 region has 14 residues.

This chain joins TRBV28 and TRBJ2-7; 11 bases agree with TRBD1. With V trimmed by 7 bases and J by 0 bases, 8 bases remained unmatched. The germline CDR1 and CDR2 sequences are MDHEN and SYDVKM. This CDR3 has 16 residues. The CDR3 DNA follows: TGTGCCAGCACCCCTCGGGGACAGGGGGACTCCTACGAGCAGTACTTC. It is translated as CASTPRGQGDSYEQYF.

The chain combines TRBV5-6 with TRBJ1-1; 12 bases fit TRBD1. V gave up 4 bases and J gave up 11 bases; unmatched junction bases: 6. From germline, CDR1 is SGHDT and CDR2 YYEEEE. CDR3 length: 13 residues. DNA for the CDR3: TGTGCCAGCAGCGGTGGGACAGGGGGCATGGCTTTCTTT. It translates to CASSGGTGGMAFF.

The chain employs TRBV19 and TRBJ1-5; D remains ambiguous. V shed 7 bases and J shed 0 bases, with 10 bases lying between them. Germline CDR1 LNHDA, CDR2 SQIVND (reference sequence). The CDR3 runs to 14 residues. Here the CDR3 DNA reads TGTGCCAGTACGAGCGGATATAGCAATCAGCCCCAGCATTTT. Translation: CASTSGYSNQPQHF.

The rearrangement uses TRBV27 and TRBJ1-6; TRBD1 might be the D (6 bases). CDR3 length equals 14 residues. Trimming shortened V by 6 bases and J by 2 bases, and 8 bases separated the two germline ends. Germline V gives CDR1 MNHEY, CDR2 SMNVEV (reference sequence). The CDR3 DNA sequence: TGTGCCAGCAGACAGGGAACCTATAATTCACCCCTCCACTTT. This gives the protein CASRQGTYNSPLHF.

V and J are TRBV7-9 and TRBJ1-1; D unresolved. Trimming cost V 1 base and J 5 bases, with 11 bases left between them. CDR1 and CDR2 (germline): SEHNR, FQNEAQ (reference sequence). The CDR3 extends over 14 amino acids. CDR3 amino acids: CASSLVEVKTEAFF. The CDR3 DNA reads TGTGCCAGCAGCTTAGTGGAGGTCAAGACTGAAGCTTTCTTT.

The chain links TRBV19 to TRBJ2-7; 9 bases are shared with TRBD1. Germline assignment: CDR1 LNHDA and CDR2 SQIVND (reference sequence). The length of the CDR3 is 15 residues. V was pared by 4 bases and J by 4 bases, with 8 bases of the junction left unmatched. The CDR3 bases are TGTGCCAGTAGTAGGACCGGGACAGGGACGTACGAGCAGTACTTC. Encoded protein: CASSRTGTGTYEQYF.

The chain employs TRBV25-1 and TRBJ1-2; 12 bases fit TRBD1. Germline-derived CDR1 and CDR2 are MGHDK and SYGVNS. Trimming removed 2 bases from V and 10 bases from J; junction bases left unmatched: 2. This CDR3 is built from 13 residues. The CDR3 loop is CASSEGDRGPYTF. CDR3 sequence (DNA): TGTGCCAGCAGTGAAGGGGACAGGGGGCCCTACACCTTC.

This clone showed up just once. The chain is built from TRBV25-1 and TRBJ2-5; TRBD2 matches at 11 bases. V trimming: 4 bases; J trimming: 4 bases; junction bases outside the gene matches: 5. Germline values: CDR1 MGHDK, CDR2 SYGVNS. The CDR3 is 15 residues long. CDR3 protein: CASSGSGGAGETQYF. The DNA for the CDR3 is TGTGCCAGCAGTGGTAGCGGGGGGGCGGGAGAGACCCAGTACTTC.

V usage is TRBV6-5 and J usage is TRBJ2-3, with D possibly being TRBD2 (5 bases). Trimming removed 0 bases at V and 2 bases at J, with 9 bases between. The CDR3 runs to 15 residues. Germline lookup yields CDR1 MNHEY and CDR2 SVGAGI. CDR3 region: CASSYSRGTTDTQYF. Written as DNA, the CDR3 is TGTGCCAGCAGTTACTCCCGGGGAACCACAGATACGCAGTATTTT.

DNA of the CDR3: TGTGCCAGCAGCCTCACCGGGGGGACTGGGGAGCTGTTTTTT. This gives the protein CASSLTGGTGELFF. V is TRBV5-4 and J is TRBJ2-2, with 7 bases aligning to TRBD2. With 4 bases clipped from V and 8 bases from J, the junction kept 8 bases outside the gene matches. The CDR3 has 14 amino acids. Germline CDR1 and CDR2: SGHNT and YYREEE (reference sequence).

This clone was counted a single time. V usage is TRBV2 and J usage is TRBJ1-1; D may be TRBD1 (5 bases). This CDR3 comprises 13 residues. Germline V gene data show CDR1 as SNHLY and CDR2 as FYNNEI. The germline V and J ends were trimmed by 1 base and 6 bases, with 9 bases remaining between them. CDR3 nucleotides: TGTGCCAGCAGTGAAGAGGGGATCCCTGAAGCTTTCTTT. This encodes CASSEEGIPEAFF.

The chain combines TRBV6-5 with TRBJ1-2; tentatively, D is TRBD1 (5 bases). Germline loops: CDR1 MNHEY, CDR2 SVGAGI. The CDR3 runs 15 residues. Trimming left V 2 bases short and J 3 bases short, with 13 bases between. The CDR3 DNA is TGTGCCAGCAGTTACACCGGGGGACCCTACTATGGCTACACCTTC. It translates to CASSYTGGPYYGYTF.

V usage is TRBV5-1 and J usage is TRBJ2-3; D perhaps matches TRBD1 (5 bases). The CDR3 runs to 15 residues. Germline CDR1 is SGHRS and CDR2 is YFSETQ. V was cut by 0 bases and J by 2 bases, with 10 bases left in between. The CDR3 spells CASSLDRQYTDTQYF. The CDR3 nucleotides read TGCGCCAGCAGCTTGGATCGACAGTACACAGATACGCAGTATTTT.

J is TRBJ2-5 and V is TRBV6-1, with D maybe TRBD1 (6 bases). Trimming left V 1 base short and J 2 bases short, with 20 bases between. Germline CDR1 and CDR2: MNHNS and SASEGT. The CDR3 has 18 residues. The CDR3 protein is CASSEGLLVTGWQETQYF. The CDR3 DNA is TGTGCCAGCAGTGAAGGGCTTCTCGTTACAGGGTGGCAAGAGACCCAGTACTTC.

V usage is TRBV19 and J usage is TRBJ1-1; 9 nucleotides match TRBD1. With V trimmed by 4 bases and J by 7 bases, 4 bases remained unmatched. Per the germline V gene, CDR1 is LNHDA and CDR2 is SQIVND (reference sequence). The CDR3 consists of 13 residues. The CDR3 DNA is TGTGCCAGTAGTAGACAGGGGGAAGGTGAAGCTTTCTTT. This codes for CASSRQGEGEAFF.

The V call is TRBV7-2, the J call TRBJ1-5, with 7 positions matching TRBD1. There are 19 residues in the CDR3. V was clipped by 5 bases and J by 3 bases; unmatched bases: 19. Germline V gives CDR1 SGHTA, CDR2 FQGNSA. CDR3 sequence reads: CASSKPRDSTGGVNQPQHF. CDR3 sequence (DNA): TGTGCCAGCAGCAAGCCCCGGGACAGTACTGGAGGGGTCAATCAGCCCCAGCATTTT.

The chain recombines TRBV27 with TRBJ2-7, with TRBD1 matching over 8 bases. CDR1 MNHEY and CDR2 SMNVEV come from the germline V gene (reference sequence). Trimming cost V 9 bases and J 6 bases; bases outside gene matches: 13. The CDR3 length is 14 residues. The CDR3 protein is CASIIGQGECEQYV. CDR3 sequence (DNA): TGTGCCAGTATTATAGGACAGGGCGAATGCGAGCAGTACGTC.

This clone was observed a few times. The V and J genes are TRBV11-2 and TRBJ2-5; 9 nucleotides align to TRBD1. The CDR3 loop spans 17 amino acids. Trimming cost V 4 bases and J 7 bases; bases outside gene matches: 16. The germline V gene has CDR1 SGHAT and CDR2 FQNNGV. For the CDR3, the DNA is TGTGCCAGCAGCTCGATCCGAGGGACAGGGAACGTCGGGACCCAGTACTTC. Its protein product is CASSSIRGTGNVGTQYF.

This chain joins TRBV11-2 and TRBJ1-3; perhaps TRBD1 as D (6 bases). The CDR3 sequence is 16 residues long. Germline V gene lookup returns CDR1 SGHAT and CDR2 FQNNGV. Trimming left V 0 bases short and J 6 bases short, with 15 bases between. The CDR3 DNA reads as TGTGCCAGCAGCTTAGAGTTTCAGGGACACCAAAACACCATATATTTT. Translating it yields CASSLEFQGHQNTIYF. The variable domain in full, completed from reference TRBV11-2 and TRBJ1-3, reads EAGVAQSPRYKIIEKRQSVAFWCNPISGHATLYWYQQILGQGPKLLIQFQNNGVVDDSQLPKDRFSAERLKGVDSTLKIQPAKLEDSAVYLCASSLEFQGHQNTIYFGEGSWLTVV.

This rearrangement joins TRBV5-1 to TRBJ1-1, with 7 bases fitting TRBD1. J lost 1 base, V lost 4 bases, and 7 bases had no gene match. The CDR3 has 15 amino acids. Germline V gene data show CDR1 as SGHRS and CDR2 as YFSETQ. The CDR3 protein is CASSLGTVQNTEAFF. The CDR3, as DNA: TGCGCCAGCAGCCTGGGGACAGTCCAGAACACTGAAGCTTTCTTT.